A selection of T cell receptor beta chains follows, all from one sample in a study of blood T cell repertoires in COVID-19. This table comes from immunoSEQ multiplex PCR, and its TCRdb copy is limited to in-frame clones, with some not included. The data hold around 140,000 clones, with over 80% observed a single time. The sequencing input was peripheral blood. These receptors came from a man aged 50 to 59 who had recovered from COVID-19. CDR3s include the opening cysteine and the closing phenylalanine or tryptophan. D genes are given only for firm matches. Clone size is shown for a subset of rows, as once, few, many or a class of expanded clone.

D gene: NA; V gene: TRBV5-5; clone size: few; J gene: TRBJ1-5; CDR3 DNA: TGTGCCAGCAGCTTGGCCTCTAATCAGCCCCAGCATTTT; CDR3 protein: CASSLASNQPQHF
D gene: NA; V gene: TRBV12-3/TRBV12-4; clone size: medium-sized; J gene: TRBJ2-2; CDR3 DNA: TGTGCCAGCAGTCCTCACACCGGGGAGCTGTTTTTT; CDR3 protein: CASSPHTGELFF
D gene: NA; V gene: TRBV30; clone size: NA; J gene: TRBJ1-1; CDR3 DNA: TGTGCCTGGAGTGTACGGCAGGGGAGGAACACTGAAGCTTTCTTT; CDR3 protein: CAWSVRQGRNTEAFF
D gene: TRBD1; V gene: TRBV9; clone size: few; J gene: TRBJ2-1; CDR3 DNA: TGTGCCAGCAGCGCTAGGGGACAGGACAATGAGCAGTTCTTC; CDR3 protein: CASSARGQDNEQFF
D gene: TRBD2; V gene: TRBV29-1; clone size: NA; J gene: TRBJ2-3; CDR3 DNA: TGCAGCGTTGATCTAGCGGGGTATGGCACAGATACGCAGTATTTT; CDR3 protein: CSVDLAGYGTDTQYF
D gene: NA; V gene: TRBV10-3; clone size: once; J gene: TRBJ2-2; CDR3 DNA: TGTGCCATCAGATTCGGGACAACCACCGGGGAGCTGTTTTTT; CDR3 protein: CAIRFGTTTGELFF
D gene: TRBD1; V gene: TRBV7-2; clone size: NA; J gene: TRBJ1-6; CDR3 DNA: TGTGCCAGCAGCTCGGACAGGGGGCCTTCACCCCTCCACTTT; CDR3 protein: CASSSDRGPSPLHF
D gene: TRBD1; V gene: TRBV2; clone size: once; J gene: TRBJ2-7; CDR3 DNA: TGTGCCAGCAGTGAAGCGGGGGACAGGGGAAGCTTC; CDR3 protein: CASSEAGDRGSF
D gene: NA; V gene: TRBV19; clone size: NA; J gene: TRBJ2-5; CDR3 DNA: TGTGCCAGTAGTATACGGACTGGGCGGGGCCTCGAGACCCAGTACTTC; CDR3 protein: CASSIRTGRGLETQYF
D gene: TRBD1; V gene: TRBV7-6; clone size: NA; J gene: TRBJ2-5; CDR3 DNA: TGTGCCAGCAACCCCTACACGGGACAGGGGGCTGGAGAGACCCAGTACTTC; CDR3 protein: CASNPYTGQGAGETQYF
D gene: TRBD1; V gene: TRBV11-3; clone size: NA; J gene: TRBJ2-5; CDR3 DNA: TGTGCCAGCAGCCCCAGACAGGGGGCGCCGGGAGAGACCCAGTACTTC; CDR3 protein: CASSPRQGAPGETQYF
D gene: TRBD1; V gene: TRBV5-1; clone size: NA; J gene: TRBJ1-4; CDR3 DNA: TGCGCCAGCAGCGCTAACAGGGGGCAGGCGACTAATGAAAAACTGTTTTTT; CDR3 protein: CASSANRGQATNEKLFF
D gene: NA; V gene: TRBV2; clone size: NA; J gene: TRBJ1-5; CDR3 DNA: TGTGCCAGCAGTGACAGGGAGGCCCAGCATTTT; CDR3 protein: CASSDREAQHF
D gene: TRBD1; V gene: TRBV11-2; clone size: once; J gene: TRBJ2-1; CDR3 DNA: TGTGCCAGCAGCTTTACCGGGACAGGGGGCAAGAATGAGCAGTTCTTC; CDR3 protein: CASSFTGTGGKNEQFF
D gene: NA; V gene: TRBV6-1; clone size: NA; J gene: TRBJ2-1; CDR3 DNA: TGTGCCAGCAGTGGCCCCTTGACTACGAGCTCCTACAATGAGCAGTTCTTC; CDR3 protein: CASSGPLTTSSYNEQFF
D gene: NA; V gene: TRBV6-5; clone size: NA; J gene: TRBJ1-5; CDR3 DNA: TGTGCCAGCTCCGGGATAAAGAATCAGCCCCAGCATTTT; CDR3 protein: CASSGIKNQPQHF
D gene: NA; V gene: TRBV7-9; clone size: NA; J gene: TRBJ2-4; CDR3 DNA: TGTGCCAGCAGCTTAGGGCCTTGGGGGCAGGGAAACATTCAGTACTTC; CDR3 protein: CASSLGPWGQGNIQYF
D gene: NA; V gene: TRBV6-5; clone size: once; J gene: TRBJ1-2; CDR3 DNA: TGTGCCAGCAGTCCCTACCCTGACAGCTATGGCTACACCTTC; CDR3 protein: CASSPYPDSYGYTF
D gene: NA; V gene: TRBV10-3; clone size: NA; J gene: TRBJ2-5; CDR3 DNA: TGTGCCATCATGGTCAGGGAAAGTGAGACCCAGTACTTC; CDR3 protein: CAIMVRESETQYF
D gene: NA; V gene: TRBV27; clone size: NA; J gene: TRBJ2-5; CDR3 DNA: TGTGCCAGCAGTTTATCTGGGTCGGGGTCACGGACCCAGTACTTC; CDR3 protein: CASSLSGSGSRTQYF
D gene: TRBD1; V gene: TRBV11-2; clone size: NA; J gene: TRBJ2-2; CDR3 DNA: TGTGCCAGCAGCTCGACTACAGGGGGCGATGGCGGGGAGCTGTTTTTT; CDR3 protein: CASSSTTGGDGGELFF
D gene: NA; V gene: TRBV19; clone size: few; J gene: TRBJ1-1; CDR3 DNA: TGTGCCAGTAGTCCCAGTTACACTGAAGCTTTCTTT; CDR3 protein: CASSPSYTEAFF
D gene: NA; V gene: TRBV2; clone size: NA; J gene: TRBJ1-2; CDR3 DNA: TGTGCCAGCAGTCCATCAGGGGCGAACTATGGCTACACCTTC; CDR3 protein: CASSPSGANYGYTF
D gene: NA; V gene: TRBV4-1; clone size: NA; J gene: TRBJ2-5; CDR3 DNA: TGCGCCAGCAGCCAGGCGGAAAAACAAGAGACCCAGTACTTC; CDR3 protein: CASSQAEKQETQYF
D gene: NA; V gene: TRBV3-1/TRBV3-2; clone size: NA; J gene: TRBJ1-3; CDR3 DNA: TGTGCCAGCAGCCACTGGACAGAAAGCGTATCTGGAAACACCATATATTTT; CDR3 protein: CASSHWTESVSGNTIYF
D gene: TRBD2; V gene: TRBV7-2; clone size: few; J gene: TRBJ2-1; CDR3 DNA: TGTGCCAGCAGCTTAACTGCGGGGGGACGCTACAATGAGCAGTTCTTC; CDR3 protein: CASSLTAGGRYNEQFF
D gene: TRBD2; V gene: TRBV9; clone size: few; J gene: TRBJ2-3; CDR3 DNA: TGTGCCAGCAGCTTAGGACTAGCGGGGGTCACAGATACGCAGTATTTT; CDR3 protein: CASSLGLAGVTDTQYF
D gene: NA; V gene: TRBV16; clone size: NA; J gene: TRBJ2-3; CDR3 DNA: TGTGCCAGCAGCCAATCGGTCAGTGGCAAGTATTTT; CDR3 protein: CASSQSVSGKYF
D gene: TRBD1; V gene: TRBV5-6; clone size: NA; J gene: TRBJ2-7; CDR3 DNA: TGTGCCAGCAGCTTACCCGGGACAGGGGCGGGGCAGTACTTC; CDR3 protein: CASSLPGTGAGQYF
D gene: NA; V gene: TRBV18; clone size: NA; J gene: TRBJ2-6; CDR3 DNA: TGTGCCAGCTCACCAACAGGGCAGTCGTCTGGGGCCAACGTCCTGACTTTC; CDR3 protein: CASSPTGQSSGANVLTF
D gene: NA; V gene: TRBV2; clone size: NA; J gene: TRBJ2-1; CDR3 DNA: TGTGCCAGCAGCCTTCACAATGAGCAGTTCTTC; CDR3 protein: CASSLHNEQFF
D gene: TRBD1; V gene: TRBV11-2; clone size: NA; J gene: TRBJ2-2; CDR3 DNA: TGTGCCAGCAGCTTAGGACAGGGGGCAACCGGGGAGCTGTTTTTT; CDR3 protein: CASSLGQGATGELFF
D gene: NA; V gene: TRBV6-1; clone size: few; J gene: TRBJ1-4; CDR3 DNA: TGTGCCAGCAGTGAGATTTGGGGGGATCTGTTTTTT; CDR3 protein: CASSEIWGDLFF
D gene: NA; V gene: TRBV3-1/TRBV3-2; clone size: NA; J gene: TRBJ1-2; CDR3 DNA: TGTGCCAGCAGCCAAGGTTCCGGGGGACGGAACTATGGCTACACCTTC; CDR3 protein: CASSQGSGGRNYGYTF
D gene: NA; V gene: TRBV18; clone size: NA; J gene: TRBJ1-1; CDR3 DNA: TGTGCCAGCTCGACACTACAGGGTCACACTGAAGCTTTCTTT; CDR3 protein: CASSTLQGHTEAFF
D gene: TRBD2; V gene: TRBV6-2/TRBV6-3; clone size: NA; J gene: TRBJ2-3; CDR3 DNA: TGTGCCAGCAGTATCGTCCTAGCGGGGGGCCATGCCAACACAGATACGCAGTATTTT; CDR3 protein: CASSIVLAGGHANTDTQYF
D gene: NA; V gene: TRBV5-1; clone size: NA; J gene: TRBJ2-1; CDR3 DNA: TGCGCCAGCAGCCCCGGCCCCCCCGGGGTGAGCTCCTACAATGAGCAGTTCTTC; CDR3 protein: CASSPGPPGVSSYNEQFF
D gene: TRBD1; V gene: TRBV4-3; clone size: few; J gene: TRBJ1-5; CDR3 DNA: TGCGCCAGCAGCCAAGATCCACAGGGGGTTCCTCAGGCCCAGCATTTT; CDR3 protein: CASSQDPQGVPQAQHF
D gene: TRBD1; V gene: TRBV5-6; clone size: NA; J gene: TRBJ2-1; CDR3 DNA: TGTGCCAGCAGCCCGATTAGTACAGGGGTCAATGAGCAGTTCTTC; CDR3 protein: CASSPISTGVNEQFF
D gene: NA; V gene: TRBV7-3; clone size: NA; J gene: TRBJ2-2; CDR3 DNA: TGTGCCAGCAGCTTAAACGGACATTCGAACACCGGGGAGCTGTTTTTT; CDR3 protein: CASSLNGHSNTGELFF
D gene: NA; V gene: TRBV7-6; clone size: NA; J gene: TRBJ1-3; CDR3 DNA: TGTGCCAGCAGCTTAGTGGCTATTGGCGGCTCTGGAAACACCATATATTTT; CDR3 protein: CASSLVAIGGSGNTIYF
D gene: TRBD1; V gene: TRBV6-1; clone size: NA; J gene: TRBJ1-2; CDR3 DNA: TGTGCCAGCAGTTTGGGACAGGGGACTTACACCTTC; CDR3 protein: CASSLGQGTYTF
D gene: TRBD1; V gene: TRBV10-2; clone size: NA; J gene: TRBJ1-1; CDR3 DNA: TGCGCCAGCAGTGCTACAGGGGCGAACACTGAAGCTTTCTTT; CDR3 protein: CASSATGANTEAFF
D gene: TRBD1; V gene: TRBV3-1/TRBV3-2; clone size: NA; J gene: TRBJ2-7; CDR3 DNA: TGTGCCAGCATCTCAGACCCGGGACAGGGGCTGGAGACCTACGAGCAGTACTTC; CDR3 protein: CASISDPGQGLETYEQYF
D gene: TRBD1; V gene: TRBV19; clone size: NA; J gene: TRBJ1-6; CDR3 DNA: TGTGCCAGTAGTCGCCAGGGGGCAGTAAATTCACCCCTCCACTTT; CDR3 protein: CASSRQGAVNSPLHF
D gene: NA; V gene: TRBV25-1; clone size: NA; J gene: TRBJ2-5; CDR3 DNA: TGTGCCAGCAGTGAATCGAAGGGAGTGGAGACCCAGTACTTC; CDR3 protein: CASSESKGVETQYF
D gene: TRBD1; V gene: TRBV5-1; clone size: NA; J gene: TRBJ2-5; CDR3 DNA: TGCGCCAGCGGGCAGGGGGCGAGTGAGGAGACCCAGTACTTC; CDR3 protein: CASGQGASEETQYF
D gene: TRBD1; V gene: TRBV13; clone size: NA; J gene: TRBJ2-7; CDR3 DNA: TGTGCCAGCAGCGCACAGGGGGTCTACAACGAGCAGTACTTC; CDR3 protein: CASSAQGVYNEQYF
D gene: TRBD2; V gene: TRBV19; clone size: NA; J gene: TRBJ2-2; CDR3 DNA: TGTGCCAGTAGTATAACGGGGGGTTGGATCGGGGAGCTGTTTTTT; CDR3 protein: CASSITGGWIGELFF
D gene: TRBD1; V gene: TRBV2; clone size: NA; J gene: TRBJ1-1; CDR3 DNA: TGTGCCAGCAGCGGGACAGGGGATATGAACACTGAAGCTTTCTTT; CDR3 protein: CASSGTGDMNTEAFF
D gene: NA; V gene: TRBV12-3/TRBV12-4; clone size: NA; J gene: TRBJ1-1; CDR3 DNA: TGTGCCAGCAGTTTTACTAGGGACACTGAAGCTTTCTTT; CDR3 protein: CASSFTRDTEAFF